This T cell receptor (beta chain) emerged from a study of shared clonotypes between healthy human individuals. Study findings and constraints: Memory subsets had estimated richness that was generally smaller than that of naive subsets. In the sorted subsets, rarefaction showed sequencing was incomplete despite large depth. Clonotype sharing levels among donors were expected to vary with sequencing depth.

Healthy adults negative for HIV, lacking recent acute infections or vaccinations, served as donors. Germline assignment: CDR1 MGHRA and CDR2 YSYEKL. J gave up 2 bases and V 6 bases, and 9 bases lay outside the gene matches. This CDR3 region has 16 residues. Profiling relied on immunoSEQ multiplex PCR, and the TCRdb table lists in-frame clones only, not all of them. The sample holds about 2 million clones; roughly 94% are singletons and the top ten take 0.13%. Note on this clone: Its antigen is unknown.

The TCR sequence derives from a man aged 18 to 35 in good health. The sequenced sample was naive CD4+ T cells sorted from blood. Subset meaning: CD45RA+ positively selected. The chain links TRBV4-1 to TRBJ1-4, with 7 nucleotides matching TRBD1. In DNA form, the CDR3 reads TGCGCCAGCAGGACCCCTAAGGGGGCGACTAATGAAAAACTGTTTTTT. Its protein product is CASRTPKGATNEKLFF.